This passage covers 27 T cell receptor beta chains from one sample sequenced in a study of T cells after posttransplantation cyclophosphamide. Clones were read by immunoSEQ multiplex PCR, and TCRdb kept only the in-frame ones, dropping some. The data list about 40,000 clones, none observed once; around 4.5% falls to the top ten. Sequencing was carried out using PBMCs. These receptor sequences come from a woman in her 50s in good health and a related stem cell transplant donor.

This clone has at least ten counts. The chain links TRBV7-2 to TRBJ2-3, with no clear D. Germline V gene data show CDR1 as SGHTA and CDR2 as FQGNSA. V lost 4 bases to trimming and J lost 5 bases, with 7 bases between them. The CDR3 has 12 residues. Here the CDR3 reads CASSWAKDTQYF. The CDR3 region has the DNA TGTGCCAGCAGCTGGGCAAAAGATACGCAGTATTTT.

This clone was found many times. The chain's CDR3 is CASSGTGGNQPQHF. CDR3 bases: TGTGCCAGTAGCGGGACAGGCGGCAATCAGCCCCAGCATTTT. The chain combines TRBV19 with TRBJ1-5; 8 nucleotides align to TRBD1. Germline V gives CDR1 LNHDA, CDR2 SQIVND (reference sequence). This CDR3 comprises 14 residues. The trim removed 6 bases at V and 2 bases at J, leaving 3 bases unmatched.

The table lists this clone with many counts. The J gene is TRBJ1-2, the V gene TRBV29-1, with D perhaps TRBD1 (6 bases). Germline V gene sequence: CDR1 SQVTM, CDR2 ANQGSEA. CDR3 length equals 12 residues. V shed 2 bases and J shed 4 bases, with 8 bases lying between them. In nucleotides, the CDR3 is TGCAGCGTTGAATGGGGGCCCTATGGCTACACCTTC. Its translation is CSVEWGPYGYTF.

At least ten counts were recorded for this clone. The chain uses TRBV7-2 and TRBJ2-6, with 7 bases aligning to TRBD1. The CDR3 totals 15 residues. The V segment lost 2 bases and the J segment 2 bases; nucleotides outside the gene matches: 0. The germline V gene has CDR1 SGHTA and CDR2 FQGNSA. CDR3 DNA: TGTGCCAGCAGCTTACAGGGGGCTGGGGCCAACGTCCTGACTTTC. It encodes CASSLQGAGANVLTF. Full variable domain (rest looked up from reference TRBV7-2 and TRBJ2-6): GAGVSQSPSNKVTEKGKDVELRCDPISGHTALYWYRQSLGQGLEFLIYFQGNSAPDKSGLPSDRFSAERTGGSVSTLTIQRTQQEDSAVYLCASSLQGAGANVLTFGAGSRLTVL.

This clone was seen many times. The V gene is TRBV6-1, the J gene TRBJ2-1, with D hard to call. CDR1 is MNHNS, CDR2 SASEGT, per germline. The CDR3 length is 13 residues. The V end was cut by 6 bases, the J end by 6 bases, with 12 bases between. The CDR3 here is CASSPVQINEQFF. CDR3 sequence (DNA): TGTGCCAGCAGCCCGGTTCAAATCAATGAGCAGTTCTTC.

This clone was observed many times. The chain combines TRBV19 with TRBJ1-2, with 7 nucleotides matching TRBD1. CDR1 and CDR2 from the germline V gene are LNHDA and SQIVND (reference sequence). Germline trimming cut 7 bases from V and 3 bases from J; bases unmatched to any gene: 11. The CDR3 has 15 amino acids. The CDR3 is CASKPPGRGDYGYTF. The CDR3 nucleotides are TGTGCCAGTAAGCCGCCGGGCAGGGGGGACTATGGCTACACCTTC.

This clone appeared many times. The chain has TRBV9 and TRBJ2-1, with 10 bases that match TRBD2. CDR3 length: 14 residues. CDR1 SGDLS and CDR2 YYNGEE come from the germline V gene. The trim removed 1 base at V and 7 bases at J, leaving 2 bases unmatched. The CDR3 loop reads CASSVTSGVNEQFF. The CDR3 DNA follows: TGTGCCAGCAGCGTAACTAGCGGGGTAAATGAGCAGTTCTTC.

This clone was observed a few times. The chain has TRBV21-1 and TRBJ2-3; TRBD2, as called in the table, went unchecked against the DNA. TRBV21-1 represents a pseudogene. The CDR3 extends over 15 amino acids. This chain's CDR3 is CASSKASGGADTQYF. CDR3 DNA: TGTGCCAGCAGCAAGGCTAGCGGGGGCGCAGATACGCAGTATTTT.

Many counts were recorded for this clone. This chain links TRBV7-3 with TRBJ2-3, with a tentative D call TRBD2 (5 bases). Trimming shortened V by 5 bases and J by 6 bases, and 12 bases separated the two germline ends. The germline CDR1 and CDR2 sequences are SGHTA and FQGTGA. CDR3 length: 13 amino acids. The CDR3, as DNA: TGTGCCAGCAGCCGGACTCGTGGCGATACGCAGTATTTT. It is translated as CASSRTRGDTQYF.

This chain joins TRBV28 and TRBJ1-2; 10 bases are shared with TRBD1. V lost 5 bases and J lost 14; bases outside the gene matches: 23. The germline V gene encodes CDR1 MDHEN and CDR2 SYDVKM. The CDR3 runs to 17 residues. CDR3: CASSPLTPHDRGLSHTF. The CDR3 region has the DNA TGTGCCAGCAGTCCCCTCACCCCTCACGACAGGGGGCTGTCGCATACCTTC.

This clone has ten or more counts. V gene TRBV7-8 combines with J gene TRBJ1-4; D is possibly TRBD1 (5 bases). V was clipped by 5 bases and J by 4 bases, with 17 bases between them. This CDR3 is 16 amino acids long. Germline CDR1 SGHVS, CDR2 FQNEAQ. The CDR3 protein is CASSLRGGGSNEKLFF. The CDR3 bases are TGTGCCAGCAGCCTCCGCGGGGGAGGGAGTAATGAAAAACTGTTTTTT.

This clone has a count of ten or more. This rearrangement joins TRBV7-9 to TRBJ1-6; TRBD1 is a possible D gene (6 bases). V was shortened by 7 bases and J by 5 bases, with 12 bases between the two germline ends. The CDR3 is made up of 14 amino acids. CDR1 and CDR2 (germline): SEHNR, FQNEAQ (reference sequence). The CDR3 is CASNINRDNSPLHF. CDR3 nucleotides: TGTGCCAGCAACATTAACAGGGATAATTCACCCCTCCACTTT.

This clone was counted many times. The CDR3 bases are TGTGCCAGCAGTTCCGGCTACGAGCAGTACTTC. Amino acid sequence: CASSSGYEQYF. V and J are TRBV27 and TRBJ2-7, with D unresolved. The length of the CDR3 is 11 residues. Trimming removed 4 bases at V and 3 bases at J, with 4 bases between. Germline CDR1 and CDR2: MNHEY and SMNVEV (reference sequence).

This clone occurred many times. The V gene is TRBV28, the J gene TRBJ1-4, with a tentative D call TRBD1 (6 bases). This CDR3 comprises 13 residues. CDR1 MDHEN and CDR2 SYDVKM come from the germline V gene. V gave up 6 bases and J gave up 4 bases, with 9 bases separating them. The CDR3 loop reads CASSGTLNEKLFF. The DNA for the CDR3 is TGTGCCAGCAGCGGGACACTTAATGAAAAACTGTTTTTT. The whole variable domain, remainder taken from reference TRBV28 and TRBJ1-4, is DVKVTQSSRYLVKRTGEKVFLECVQDMDHENMFWYRQDPGLGLRLIYFSYDVKMKEKGDIPEGYSVSREKKERFSLILESASTNQTSMYLCASSGTLNEKLFFGSGTQLSVL.

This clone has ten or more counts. DNA of the CDR3: TGTGCCACCAGACAGGGAACAACCTACGAGCAGTACTTC. This codes for CATRQGTTYEQYF. This chain uses TRBV2 with TRBJ2-7; 7 bases match TRBD1. This CDR3 is 13 amino acids long. Germline lookup yields CDR1 SNHLY and CDR2 FYNNEI. V lost 10 bases and J lost 2; bases outside the gene matches: 8.

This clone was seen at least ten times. The CDR3 nucleotides are TGTGCCAGCAGCTTGGTGCAGGGTGGTGGCTACACCTTC. This codes for CASSLVQGGGYTF. This sequence joins TRBV5-4 and TRBJ1-2, with TRBD1 as a possible D gene (5 bases). This CDR3 spans 13 amino acids. Trimming removed 0 bases at V and 7 bases at J, with 10 bases between. Germline CDR1 is SGHNT and CDR2 is YYREEE (reference sequence).

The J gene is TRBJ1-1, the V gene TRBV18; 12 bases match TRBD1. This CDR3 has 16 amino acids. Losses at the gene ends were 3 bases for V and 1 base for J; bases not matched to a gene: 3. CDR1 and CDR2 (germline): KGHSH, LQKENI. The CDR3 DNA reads TGTGCCAGCTCACCGGGGACAGGGGGCTCGAACACTGAAGCTTTCTTT. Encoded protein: CASSPGTGGSNTEAFF. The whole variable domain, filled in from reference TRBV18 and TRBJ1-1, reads NAGVMQNPRHLVRRRGQEARLRCSPMKGHSHVYWYRQLPEEGLKFMVYLQKENIIDESGMPKERFSAEFPKEGPSILRIQQVVRGDSAAYFCASSPGTGGSNTEAFFGQGTRLTVV.

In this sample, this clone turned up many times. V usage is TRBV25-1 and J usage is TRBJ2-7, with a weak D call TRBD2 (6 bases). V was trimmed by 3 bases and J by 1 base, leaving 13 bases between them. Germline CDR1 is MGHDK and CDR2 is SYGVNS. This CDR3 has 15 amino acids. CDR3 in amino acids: CASSDRRAGSYEQYF. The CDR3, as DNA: TGTGCCAGCAGTGACAGGCGCGCGGGGTCCTACGAGCAGTACTTC.

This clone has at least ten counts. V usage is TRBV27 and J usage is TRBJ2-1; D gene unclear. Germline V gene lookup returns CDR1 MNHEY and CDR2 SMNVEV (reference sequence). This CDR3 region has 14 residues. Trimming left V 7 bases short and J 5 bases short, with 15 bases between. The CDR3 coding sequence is TGTGCCAGCAACCCTCGACACCTGAACAATGAGCAGTTCTTC. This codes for CASNPRHLNNEQFF.

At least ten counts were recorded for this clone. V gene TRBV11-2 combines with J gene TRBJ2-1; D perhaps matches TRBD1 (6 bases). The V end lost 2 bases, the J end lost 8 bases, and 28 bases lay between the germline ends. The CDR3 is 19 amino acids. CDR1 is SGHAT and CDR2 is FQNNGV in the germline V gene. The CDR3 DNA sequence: TGTGCCAGCAGCTTAATGATCGAGGCAGGGGAGTACTACCCGTATGAGCAGTTCTTC. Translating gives CASSLMIEAGEYYPYEQFF.

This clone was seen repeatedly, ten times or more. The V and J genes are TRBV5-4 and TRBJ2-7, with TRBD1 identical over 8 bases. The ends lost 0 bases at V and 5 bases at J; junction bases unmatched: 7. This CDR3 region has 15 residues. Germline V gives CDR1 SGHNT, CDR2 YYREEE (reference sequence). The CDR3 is CASSLGGQVGHEQYF. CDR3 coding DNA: TGTGCCAGCAGCTTGGGGGGACAGGTCGGACACGAGCAGTACTTC.

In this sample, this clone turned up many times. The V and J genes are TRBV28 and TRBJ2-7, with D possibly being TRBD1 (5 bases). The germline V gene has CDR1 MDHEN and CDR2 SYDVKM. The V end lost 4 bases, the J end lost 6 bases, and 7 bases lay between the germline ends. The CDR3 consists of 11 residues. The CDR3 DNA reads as TGTGCCAGCAGTTCAGGGTTCGAGCAGTACTTC. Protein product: CASSSGFEQYF.

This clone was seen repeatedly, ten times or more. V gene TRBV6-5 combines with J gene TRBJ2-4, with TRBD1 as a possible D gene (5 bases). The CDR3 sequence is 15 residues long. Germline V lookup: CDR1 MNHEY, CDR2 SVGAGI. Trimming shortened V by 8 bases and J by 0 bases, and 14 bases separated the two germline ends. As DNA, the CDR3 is TGTGCCAGCGGGTCTTCAGGGCTAGCCAAAAACATTCAGTACTTC. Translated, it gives CASGSSGLAKNIQYF.

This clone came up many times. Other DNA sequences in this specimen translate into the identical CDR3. CDR3 nucleotides: TGTGCTAGTGGTCTGACTAGCGACCGAGCTTTCTTT. Translated, it gives CASGLTSDRAFF. V usage is TRBV12-5 and J usage is TRBJ1-1; D gene unclear. The CDR3 covers 12 residues. Germline values: CDR1 LGHNT, CDR2 FRNRAP. V was shortened by 5 bases and J by 10 bases, with 14 bases between the two germline ends.

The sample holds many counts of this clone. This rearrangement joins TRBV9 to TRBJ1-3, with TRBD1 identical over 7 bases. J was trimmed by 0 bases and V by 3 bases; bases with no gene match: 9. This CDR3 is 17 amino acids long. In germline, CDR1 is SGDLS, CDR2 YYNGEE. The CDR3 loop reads CASSAGDSISSGNTIYF. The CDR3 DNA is TGTGCCAGCAGCGCCGGGGACAGTATAAGCTCTGGAAACACCATATATTTT.

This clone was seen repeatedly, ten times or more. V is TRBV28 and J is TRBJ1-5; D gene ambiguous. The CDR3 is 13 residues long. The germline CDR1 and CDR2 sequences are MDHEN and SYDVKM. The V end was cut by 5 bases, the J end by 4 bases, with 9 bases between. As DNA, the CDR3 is TGTGCCAGCAGTGAAACGGGGAATCAGCCCCAGCATTTT. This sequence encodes CASSETGNQPQHF.

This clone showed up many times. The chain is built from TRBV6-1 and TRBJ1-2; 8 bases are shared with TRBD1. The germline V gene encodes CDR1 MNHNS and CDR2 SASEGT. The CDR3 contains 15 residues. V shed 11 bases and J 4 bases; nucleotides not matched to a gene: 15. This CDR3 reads CAARTGLSNRYGYTF. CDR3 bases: TGTGCCGCTCGGACAGGGCTCTCCAACCGCTATGGCTACACCTTC.